This T cell receptor (beta chain) was observed in a study of blood T cell repertoires in COVID-19. Overall study context: There were acute and convalescent COVID-19 samples, and they came from the United States, Italy and Spain. The cDNA or gDNA used as material had been derived from T cells, B-cell-depleted T cells, or PBMCs.

CDR1 and CDR2 from the germline V gene are LGHDT and YNNKEL (reference sequence). V was cut by 2 bases and J by 2 bases, with 6 bases left in between. The CDR3 loop spans 13 amino acids. Authors' analysis steps: Estimated nucleated cell counts came from reference gene primer amplification. Sequenced by immunoSEQ multiplex PCR; TCRdb stores in-frame clones only, minus some. The DNA gave D and trimming, while V, J and clone size come from that table. The sample shows around 73,000 clones, 65% to 85% of them seen only once. This chain uses TRBV3-1 (or the pseudogene TRBV3-2) with TRBJ2-5; D gene unclear. The sample consisted of peripheral blood. The TCR sequence derives from a woman between 55 and 75 years old with acute or convalescent COVID-19. The CDR3 DNA sequence: TGTGCCAGCAGCCAACGCGGACAAGAGACCCAGTACTTC. This codes for CASSQRGQETQYF.